This paragraph reports one T cell receptor beta chain. These data belong to a study of Ad26.COV2.S vaccination and SARS-CoV-2 variants. Study-level information: Into the muscle, Ad26.COV2.S was dosed once or twice, 56 days apart.

Treatment here: over 15 received Ad26.COV2.S at low or high dose, single or two shots; several received placebo; per-sample allocation not given. It was on day 63 after the first vaccine or placebo injection that samples were taken. Clones were read by immunoSEQ multiplex PCR, and TCRdb kept only the in-frame ones, dropping some. The table lists over 400,000 clones, approximately 92% of them singletons. Germline CDR1 reads LGHNT; CDR2 reads FRNRAP. J lost 1 base, V lost 4 bases, and 1 base had no gene match. CDR3 length: 14 residues. V and J are TRBV12-5 and TRBJ2-1; TRBD1 agrees at 7 bases. Specimen: peripheral blood, collected in a trial of Ad26.COV2.S vaccine versus placebo. This sequence originates from a person aged 18-65 years who received the Ad26.COV2.S COVID-19 vaccine or a placebo. The chain's CDR3 is CASGSGGSYNEQFF. The CDR3 DNA reads as TGTGCTAGTGGTTCAGGGGGATCCTACAATGAGCAGTTCTTC.